This TCR beta chain was recovered during a study of cytomegalovirus exposure and HLA in healthy donors. Use of 60 Vbeta and 13 Jbeta primers characterized the PCR. Profiling relied on immunoSEQ multiplex PCR, and the TCRdb table lists in-frame clones only, not all of them. The sample records 130,000 to 150,000 clones, 80% to 85% being singletons. Sequencing was carried out using PBMCs. This TCR derives from a male donor in good health and CMV-seronegative.

The CDR3 region is CASSPPGLAASYNEQFF. CDR3 bases: TGTGCCAGCTCACCACCGGGACTAGCGGCATCCTACAATGAGCAGTTCTTC. This chain uses TRBV18 with TRBJ2-1, with 11 bases matching TRBD2. Trimming cost V 0 bases and J 1 base; bases outside gene matches: 2. Germline lookup yields CDR1 KGHSH and CDR2 LQKENI. The CDR3 is made up of 17 amino acids.